This T cell receptor beta chain was sequenced for a study of regulatory T cells in long-lasting Graves disease. Study-wide findings and caveats: Persistent cases of Graves' showed reduced TCR diversity relative to newly diagnosed patients. TRBV28, TRBJ1-2 and TRBJ2-5 were segments that persistent disease favored. No thyroid tissue was studied; the work used peripheral blood only.

The sample holds a few counts of this clonotype. Its antigen remains unidentified. Time point defined: newly diagnosed GD, antithyroid drugs for less than 3 months. The TCR library was made from RNA that had been extracted from PBMCs in TRIzol. Nine milliliters of peripheral blood were taken and placed in EDTA tubes. Researchers made TCR beta libraries by using iRepertoire HTBI primers and running Arm-PCR on CDR3 regions. TCRdb called the multiplex PCR reads again in MiXCR, with one record for every CDR3 protein. The table includes 560,000 or so distinct CDR3 sequences, about 15% detected once. The germline gives CDR1 LGHDT, CDR2 YNNKEL (reference sequence). Unmatched junction bases numbered 4, after V lost 5 bases and J lost 5 bases. This CDR3 spans 14 amino acids. These data also featured in a second study, about T cells in Graves' hyperthyroidism and ophthalmopathy.

The origin of this receptor is a young man with Graves disease. The rearrangement joins TRBV3-1 to TRBJ2-7, with TRBD1 matching 12 bases. The sample consisted of peripheral blood mononuclear cells (PBMCs), taken at new diagnosis, from a patient treated with antithyroid drugs. CDR3 sequence (DNA): TGTGCCAGCAGCAAGGGACAGGGGGCCGACGAGCAGTACTTC. As protein: CASSKGQGADEQYF.